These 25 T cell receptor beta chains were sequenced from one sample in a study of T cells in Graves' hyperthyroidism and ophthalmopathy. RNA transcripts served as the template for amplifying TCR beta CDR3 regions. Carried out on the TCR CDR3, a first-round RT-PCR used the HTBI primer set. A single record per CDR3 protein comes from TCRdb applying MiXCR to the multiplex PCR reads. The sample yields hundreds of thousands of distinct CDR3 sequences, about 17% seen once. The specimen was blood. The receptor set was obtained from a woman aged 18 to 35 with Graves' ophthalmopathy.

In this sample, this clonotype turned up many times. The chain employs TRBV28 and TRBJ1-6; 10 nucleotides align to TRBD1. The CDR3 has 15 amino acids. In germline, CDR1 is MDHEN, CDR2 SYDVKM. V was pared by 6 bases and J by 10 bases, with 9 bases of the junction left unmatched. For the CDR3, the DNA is TGTGCCAGCAGGCTCCGGGACAGGGGCCGCTCACCCCTCCACTTT. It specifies CASRLRDRGRSPLHF.

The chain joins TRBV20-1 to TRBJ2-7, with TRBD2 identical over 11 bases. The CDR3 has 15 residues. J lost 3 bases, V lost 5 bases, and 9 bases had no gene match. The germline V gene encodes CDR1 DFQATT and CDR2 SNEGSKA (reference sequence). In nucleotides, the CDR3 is TGCAGTGCTCCCGGGGGGACTAGCGGAATCTACGAGCAGTACTTC. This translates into CSAPGGTSGIYEQYF.

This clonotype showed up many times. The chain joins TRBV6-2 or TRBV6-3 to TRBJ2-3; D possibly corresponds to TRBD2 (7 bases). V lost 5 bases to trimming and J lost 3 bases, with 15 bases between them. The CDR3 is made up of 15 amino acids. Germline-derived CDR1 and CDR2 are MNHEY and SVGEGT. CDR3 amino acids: CASSQRGGATDTQYF. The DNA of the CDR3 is TGTGCCAGCAGTCAGAGGGGGGGGGCAACAGATACGCAGTATTTT.

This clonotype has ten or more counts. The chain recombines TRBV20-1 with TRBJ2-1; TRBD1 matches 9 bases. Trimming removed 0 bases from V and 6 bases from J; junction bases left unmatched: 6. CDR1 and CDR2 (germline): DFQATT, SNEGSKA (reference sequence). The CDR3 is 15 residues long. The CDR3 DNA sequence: TGCAGTGCTAGAGACGGGACAGGGTCTGGCAATGAGCAGTTCTTC. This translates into CSARDGTGSGNEQFF.

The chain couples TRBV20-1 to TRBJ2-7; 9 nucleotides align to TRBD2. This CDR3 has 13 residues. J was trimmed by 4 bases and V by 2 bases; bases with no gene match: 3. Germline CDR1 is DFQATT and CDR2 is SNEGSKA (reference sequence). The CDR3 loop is CSARSGRPYEQYF. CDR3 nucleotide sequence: TGCAGTGCTAGAAGCGGGAGGCCTTACGAGCAGTACTTC.

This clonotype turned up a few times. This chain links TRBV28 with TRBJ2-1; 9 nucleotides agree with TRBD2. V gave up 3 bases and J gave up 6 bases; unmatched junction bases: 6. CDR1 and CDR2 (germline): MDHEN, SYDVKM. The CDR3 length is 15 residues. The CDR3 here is CASSLVLAGVNEQFF. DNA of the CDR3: TGTGCCAGCAGTTTGGTGTTAGCGGGAGTCAATGAGCAGTTCTTC.

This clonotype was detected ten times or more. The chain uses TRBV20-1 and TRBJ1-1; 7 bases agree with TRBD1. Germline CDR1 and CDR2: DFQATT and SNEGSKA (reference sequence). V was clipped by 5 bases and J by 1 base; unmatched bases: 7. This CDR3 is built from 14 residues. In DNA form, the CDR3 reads TGCAGTGCTCAACTCGGGACAGAGAACACTGAAGCTTTCTTT. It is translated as CSAQLGTENTEAFF.

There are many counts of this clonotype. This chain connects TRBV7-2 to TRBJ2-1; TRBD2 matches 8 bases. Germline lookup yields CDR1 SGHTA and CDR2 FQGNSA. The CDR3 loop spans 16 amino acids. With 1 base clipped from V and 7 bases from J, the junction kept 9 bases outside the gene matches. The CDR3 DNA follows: TGTGCCAGCAGCTTAGTAGTCGGGAGGGTCGGGAATGAGCAGTTCTTC. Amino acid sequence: CASSLVVGRVGNEQFF.

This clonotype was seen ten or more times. The CDR3 DNA reads TGTGCTAGCCCGATTAGCATCGCCCCAAACTATGGCTACACCTTC. Its translation is CASPISIAPNYGYTF. The chain combines TRBV12-5 with TRBJ1-2; D unclear. Germline V CDR1 and CDR2: LGHNT, FRNRAP. CDR3 length: 15 residues. The V end lost 9 bases, the J end lost 2 bases, and 19 bases lay between the germline ends.

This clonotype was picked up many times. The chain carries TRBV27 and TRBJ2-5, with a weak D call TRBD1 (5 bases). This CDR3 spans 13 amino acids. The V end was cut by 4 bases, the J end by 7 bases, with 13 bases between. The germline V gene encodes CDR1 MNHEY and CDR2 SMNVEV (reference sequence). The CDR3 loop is CASSSGHPATQYF. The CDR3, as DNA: TGTGCCAGCAGTTCCGGACACCCAGCGACCCAGTACTTC.

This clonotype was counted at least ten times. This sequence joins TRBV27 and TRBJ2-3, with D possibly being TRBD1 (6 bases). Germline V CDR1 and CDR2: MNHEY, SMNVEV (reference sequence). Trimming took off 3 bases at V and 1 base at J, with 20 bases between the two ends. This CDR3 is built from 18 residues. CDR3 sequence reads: CASSLGGQPFLGTDTQYF. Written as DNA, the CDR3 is TGTGCCAGCAGTTTGGGTGGACAGCCGTTTTTGGGCACAGATACGCAGTATTTT.

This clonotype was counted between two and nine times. In nucleotides, the CDR3 is TGTGCCAGCAGTGACGGGACTAGCGGGGGGGACGAGCAGTACTTC. This sequence encodes CASSDGTSGGDEQYF. V is TRBV28 and J is TRBJ2-7, with TRBD2 matching over 16 bases. V gave up 5 bases and J gave up 5 bases; unmatched junction bases: 3. Germline V gives CDR1 MDHEN, CDR2 SYDVKM. The CDR3 contains 15 residues.

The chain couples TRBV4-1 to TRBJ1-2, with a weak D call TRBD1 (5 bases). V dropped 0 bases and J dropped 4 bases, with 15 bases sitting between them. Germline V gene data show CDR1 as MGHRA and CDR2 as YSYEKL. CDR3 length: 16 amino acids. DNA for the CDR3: TGCGCCAGCAGCCAAGATGTCCAGGGAACCCCCTATGGCTACACCTTC. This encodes CASSQDVQGTPYGYTF.

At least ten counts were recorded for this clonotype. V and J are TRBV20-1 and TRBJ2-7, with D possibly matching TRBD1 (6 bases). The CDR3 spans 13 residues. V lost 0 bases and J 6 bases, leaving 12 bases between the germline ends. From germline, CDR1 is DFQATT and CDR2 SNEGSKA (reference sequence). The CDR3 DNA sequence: TGCAGTGCTAGAGACGCAGGGGTGGCCGAGCAGTACTTC. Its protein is CSARDAGVAEQYF.

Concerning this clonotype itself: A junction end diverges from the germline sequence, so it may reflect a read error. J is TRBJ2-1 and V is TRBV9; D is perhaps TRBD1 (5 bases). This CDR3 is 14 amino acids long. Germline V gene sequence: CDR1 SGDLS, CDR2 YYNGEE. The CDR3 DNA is TGTGCTAGCAGCGCGCTAGACAGCTGGGATGAGCAGTTCTTC. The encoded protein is CASSALDSWDEQFF. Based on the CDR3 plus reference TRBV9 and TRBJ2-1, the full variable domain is DSGVTQTPKHLITATGQRVTLRCSPRSGDLSVYWYQQSLDQGLQFLIQYYNGEERAKGNILERFSAQQFPDLHSELNLSSLELGDSALYFCASSALDSWDEQFFGPGTRLTVL.

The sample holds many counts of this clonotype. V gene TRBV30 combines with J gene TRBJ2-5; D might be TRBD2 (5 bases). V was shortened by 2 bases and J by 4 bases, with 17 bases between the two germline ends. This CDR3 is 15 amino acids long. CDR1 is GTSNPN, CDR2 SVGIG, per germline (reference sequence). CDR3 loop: CAWSPLASWGETQYF. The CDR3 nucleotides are TGTGCCTGGAGTCCCCTGGCTAGCTGGGGAGAGACCCAGTACTTC.

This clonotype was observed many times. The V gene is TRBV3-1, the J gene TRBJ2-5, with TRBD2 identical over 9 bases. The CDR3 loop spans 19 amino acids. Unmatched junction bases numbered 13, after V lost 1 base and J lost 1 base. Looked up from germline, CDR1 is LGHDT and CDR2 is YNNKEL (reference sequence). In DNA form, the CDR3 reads TGTGCCAGCAGCCAAGGAAATCGAGGGACTAGCTTTGTCCAAGAGACCCAGTACTTC. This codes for CASSQGNRGTSFVQETQYF.

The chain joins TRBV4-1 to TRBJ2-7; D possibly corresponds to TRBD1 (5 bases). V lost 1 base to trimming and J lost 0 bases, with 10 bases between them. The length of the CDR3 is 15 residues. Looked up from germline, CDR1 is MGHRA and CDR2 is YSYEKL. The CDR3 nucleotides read TGCGCCAGCAGCCAAGCCGCAGGGCGCTCCTACGAGCAGTACTTC. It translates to CASSQAAGRSYEQYF.

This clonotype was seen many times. CDR3 residues: CASSREGTEAFF. The CDR3 nucleotides read TGTGCCAGCAGCAGGGAGGGGACTGAAGCTTTCTTT. The genes are TRBV7-8 and TRBJ1-1; TRBD1 might be the D (5 bases). The germline gives CDR1 SGHVS, CDR2 FQNEAQ. The CDR3 sequence is 12 residues long. Trimming stripped 5 bases from V and 5 bases from J, with 9 bases between.

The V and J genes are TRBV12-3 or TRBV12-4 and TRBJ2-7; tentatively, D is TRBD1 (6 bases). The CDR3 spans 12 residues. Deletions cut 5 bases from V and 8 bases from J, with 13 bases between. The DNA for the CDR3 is TGTGCCAGCAGTCCTGAAGGGGGTAAGCAGTACTTC. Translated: CASSPEGGKQYF.

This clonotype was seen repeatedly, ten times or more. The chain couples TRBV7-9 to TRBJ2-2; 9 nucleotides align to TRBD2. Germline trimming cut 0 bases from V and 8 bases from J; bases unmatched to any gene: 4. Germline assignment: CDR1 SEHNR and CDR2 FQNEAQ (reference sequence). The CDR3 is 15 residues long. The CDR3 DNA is TGTGCCAGCAGCTTAGCGTTAGCGGGAGAAGGGGAGCTGTTTTTT. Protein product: CASSLALAGEGELFF.

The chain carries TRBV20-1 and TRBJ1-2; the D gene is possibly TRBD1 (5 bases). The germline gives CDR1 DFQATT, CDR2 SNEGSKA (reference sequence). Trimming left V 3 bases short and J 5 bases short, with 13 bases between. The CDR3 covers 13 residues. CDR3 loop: CSASPGRTYGYTF. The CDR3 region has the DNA TGCAGTGCTAGCCCGGGACGGACTTATGGCTACACCTTC.

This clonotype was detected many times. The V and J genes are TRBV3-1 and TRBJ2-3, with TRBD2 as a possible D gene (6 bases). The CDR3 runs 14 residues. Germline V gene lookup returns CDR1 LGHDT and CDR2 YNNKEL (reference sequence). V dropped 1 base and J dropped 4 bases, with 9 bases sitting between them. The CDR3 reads CASSQAGEADTQYF. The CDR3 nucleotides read TGTGCCAGCAGCCAAGCGGGGGAGGCAGATACGCAGTATTTT.

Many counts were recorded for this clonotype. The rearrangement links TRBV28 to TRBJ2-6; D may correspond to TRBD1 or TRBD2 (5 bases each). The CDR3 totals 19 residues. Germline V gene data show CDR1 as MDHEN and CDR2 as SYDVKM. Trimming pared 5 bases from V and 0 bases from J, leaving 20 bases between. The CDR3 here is CASSRQFGRAVSGANVLTF. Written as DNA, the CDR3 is TGTGCCAGCAGTCGACAGTTCGGGCGGGCTGTCTCTGGGGCCAACGTCCTGACTTTC.

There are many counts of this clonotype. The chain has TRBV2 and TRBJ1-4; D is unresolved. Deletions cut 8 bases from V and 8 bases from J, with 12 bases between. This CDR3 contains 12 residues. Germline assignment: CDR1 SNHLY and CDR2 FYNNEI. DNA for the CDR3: TGTGCCAGCCGCTTGGTGGGGGAAAAACTGTTTTTT. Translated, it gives CASRLVGEKLFF.